This T cell receptor beta chain was captured by sequencing in a study of beta chain features in type 1 diabetes. Trimming at V came to 4 bases and at J to 0 bases, leaving 9 bases not matched to a gene. Germline CDR1 and CDR2: SGHTA and FQGNSA. The CDR3 runs to 17 residues. The isolated RNA, all of it, was reverse transcribed, so expressed TCRB transcripts were what got sequenced. Mean read depth for naive, central memory and regulatory T cell samples was about 3.4 million reads. Profiling relied on immunoSEQ multiplex PCR, and the TCRdb table lists in-frame clones only, not all of them. The table lists 620,000 or so clones, around 15% of them singletons. Study-level points and caveats: Over-representation of high TCR-expressing cells was a possible consequence of cDNA sequencing. VDJ junctions from patients with type 1 diabetes contained fewer insertions and more deletions.

This clone turned up a few times. Its antigen is unidentified. Cell sorting via CD45RO/CCR7/CD25/CD127/CD95/CD27 was performed to obtain CD4+ naive, central memory, regulatory and stem cell-like memory cells. Sample: naive CD4+ T cells from blood. The chain employs TRBV7-2 and TRBJ2-1; the match to TRBD1 covers 7 bases. The source of this sequence is a man aged 18 to 30 in good health. The CDR3 protein is CASSYRTGPSSYNEQFF. CDR3 coding DNA: TGTGCCAGCAGCTACAGGACAGGCCCAAGCTCCTACAATGAGCAGTTCTTC.